Presented here are 9 T cell receptor beta chains from one specimen sequenced in a study of blood T cell repertoires in COVID-19. Libraries were prepared by immunoSEQ multiplex PCR; TCRdb keeps only in-frame clonotypes and omits some of them. This sample has around 260,000 clones; over 75% occur once, and the top ten carry 0.7%. Material for sequencing was peripheral blood. The receptors were gathered from a human donor in a cohort sampled during active COVID-19.

The chain recombines TRBV6-5 with TRBJ1-6, with a tentative D call TRBD1 (6 bases). The germline CDR1 and CDR2 sequences are MNHEY and SVGAGI. CDR3 size: 14 residues. Trimming removed 0 bases from V and 7 bases from J, with 7 bases in between. The CDR3 nucleotides read TGTGCCAGCAGTTACTCGAGGGGGAATTCACCCCTCCACTTT. Translating gives CASSYSRGNSPLHF.

The rearrangement links TRBV29-1 to TRBJ1-3, with unresolved D. From germline, CDR1 is SQVTM and CDR2 ANQGSEA. The V end lost 3 bases, the J end lost 2 bases, and 8 bases lay between the germline ends. CDR3 length: 13 residues. For the CDR3, the DNA is TGCAGCGTTGATGAAACAGCTGGAAACACCATATATTTT. Translation: CSVDETAGNTIYF.

Concerning this clone itself: Other DNA sequences within the sample encode an identical CDR3. The genes are TRBV6-2 or TRBV6-3 and TRBJ2-7, with D uncertain. Germline CDR1 reads MNHEY; CDR2 reads SVGEGT. The CDR3 is 12 amino acids. V was clipped by 2 bases and J by 6 bases, with 8 bases between them. The CDR3 DNA is TGTGCCAGCAGTTACGGGCTGGGCGAGCAGTACTTC. Translation: CASSYGLGEQYF.

This clone is a singleton in its sample. V gene TRBV9 combines with J gene TRBJ2-2; 11 nucleotides match TRBD2. Per germline, CDR1 SGDLS and CDR2 YYNGEE. The CDR3 sequence is 16 residues long. V shed 4 bases and J 2 bases; nucleotides not matched to a gene: 4. The CDR3 DNA follows: TGTGCCAGCAGCTCGCGACTAGCGGGAAACACCGGGGAGCTGTTTTTT. Encoded protein: CASSSRLAGNTGELFF.

The V and J genes are TRBV5-5 and TRBJ1-4; no reliable D call. V was trimmed by 5 bases and J by 0 bases, leaving 23 bases between them. Germline CDR1 is SGHKS and CDR2 is YYEKEE (reference sequence). This CDR3 contains 19 residues. For the CDR3, the DNA is TGTGCCAGCAGTAATCCGTGGCCGGCGGATTTAGCAACTAATGAAAAACTGTTTTTT. Its translation is CASSNPWPADLATNEKLFF.

This sequence joins TRBV19 and TRBJ2-3; 7 bases agree with TRBD1. J gave up 8 bases and V 10 bases, and 12 bases lay outside the gene matches. Germline CDR1 LNHDA, CDR2 SQIVND (reference sequence). This CDR3 region has 13 residues. The CDR3 DNA reads as TGTGCCACCCGTCAAACTCAGGGGGTTACGCAGTATTTT. The encoded protein is CATRQTQGVTQYF.

The chain recombines TRBV7-2 with TRBJ1-5; D perhaps matches TRBD1 (5 bases). Germline-derived CDR1 and CDR2 are SGHTA and FQGNSA. V lost 4 bases and J lost 5, with 9 bases in between. The CDR3 consists of 13 residues. In DNA form, the CDR3 reads TGTGCCAGCAGCTCCCAACAGGATCAGCCCCAGCATTTT. Translation: CASSSQQDQPQHF.

This chain links TRBV9 with TRBJ2-6; D possibly corresponds to TRBD2 (5 bases). Germline loops: CDR1 SGDLS, CDR2 YYNGEE. V was shortened by 3 bases and J by 1 base, with 5 bases between the two germline ends. CDR3 length: 14 amino acids. The CDR3 DNA follows: TGTGCCAGCAGCGCGGGATCTGGGGCCAACGTCCTGACTTTC. Amino acids: CASSAGSGANVLTF.

This chain links TRBV5-6 with TRBJ1-2; a possible D gene is TRBD1 (6 bases). V was shortened by 1 base and J by 1 base, with 14 bases between the two germline ends. This CDR3 is 16 amino acids long. CDR1 is SGHDT, CDR2 YYEEEE, per germline. CDR3 in amino acids: CASSLWATGYNYGYTF. CDR3 in DNA: TGTGCCAGCAGCTTGTGGGCTACAGGGTATAACTATGGCTACACCTTC.